This TCR beta chain was sequenced in a study of T cell responses to AZD1222 COVID-19 vaccine. Clones were sequenced by immunoSEQ multiplex PCR, and TCRdb holds only the in-frame ones, with some missing. Found here are more than 80,000 clones, 80% to 95% of them singletons; the top ten hold less than 4%. Investigators merged groups given second doses at roughly 4 or roughly 12 weeks. Worth noting for this clone: The antigen is not known.

Looked up from germline, CDR1 is MNHEY and CDR2 is SMNVEV (reference sequence). Trimming removed 5 bases at V and 2 bases at J, with 13 bases between. The CDR3 is made up of 14 amino acids. Findings of the study overall: Spike was spanned by vaccine-associated CD4 TCRs, with dominance at 160-218 and 743-854. At baseline, just six AZD1222 recipients tested seropositive.

The V and J genes are TRBV27 and TRBJ2-7, with D possibly being TRBD1 (6 bases). The starting material was peripheral blood, obtained 28 days after the second AZD1222 dose. The source of this sequence is an adult who received the AZD1222 COVID-19 vaccine. The CDR3 reads CASSPRTETYEQYF. CDR3 nucleotide sequence: TGTGCCAGCAGTCCCCGGACAGAGACCTACGAGCAGTACTTC.